Listed below are T cell receptor beta chains from one sample, sequenced in a study of cytomegalovirus exposure and HLA in healthy donors. Assay: immunoSEQ multiplex PCR; the TCRdb copy retains only in-frame clones and omits some. The sample holds fewer than 120,000 clones, approximately 89% seen once. The source material was PBMCs. The receptors come from a young woman in good health and CMV-seronegative. CDR3s include the opening cysteine and the closing phenylalanine or tryptophan. Fields, in order: CDR3 protein, CDR3 DNA, J gene, V gene, clone size, CDR3 length, D gene. A D gene is named only where the DNA matches it firmly. Only some rows state a clone size, as once, few, many or a class for expanded clones.

CASSQGTGVGNTIYF	TGCGCCAGCAGCCAGGGGACAGGGGTCGGAAACACCATATATTTT	TRBJ1-3	TRBV4-3	.	15	TRBD1
CASREDRGSTDTQYF	TGTGCCAGCAGGGAGGACAGGGGCTCGACAGATACGCAGTATTTT	TRBJ2-3	TRBV6-5	.	15	TRBD1
CASKRQENNEQFF	TGTGCCAGCAAGCGACAGGAGAACAATGAGCAGTTCTTC	TRBJ2-1	TRBV6-6	.	13	.
CASTLEQGNYGYTF	TGTGCCAGTACCCTAGAACAGGGAAACTATGGCTACACCTTC	TRBJ1-2	TRBV19	few	14	.
CASSDRDRGRVRGDSPLHF	TGTGCCAGCAGCGACCGGGACAGGGGGCGGGTTAGAGGCGATTCACCCCTCCACTTT	TRBJ1-6	TRBV7-4	.	19	TRBD1
CASTGQVGETQYF	TGTGCCAGCACGGGACAGGTTGGGGAGACCCAGTACTTC	TRBJ2-5	TRBV28	few	13	TRBD1
CASSSRVNEKLFF	TGTGCCAGTAGTTCGAGAGTTAATGAAAAACTGTTTTTT	TRBJ1-4	TRBV19	once	13	.
CASQPSRGLMNTEAFF	TGCGCCAGCCAACCTTCCCGGGGTCTTATGAACACTGAAGCTTTCTTT	TRBJ1-1	TRBV4-1	.	16	.
CASLQLEAFF	TGTGCCAGCTTACAGCTTGAAGCTTTCTTT	TRBJ1-1	TRBV6-1	.	10	.
CASRRQVSVNSPLHF	TGTGCCAGCCGTCGACAGGTATCCGTTAATTCACCCCTCCACTTT	TRBJ1-6	TRBV28	.	15	.